This T cell receptor beta chain appears in the sequencing data of a study of T cells in Graves' hyperthyroidism and ophthalmopathy. Per germline, CDR1 MNHEY and CDR2 SVGEGT. V dropped 6 bases and J dropped 7; count of bases not matched to a gene: 22. The CDR3 spans 19 residues. This clonotype appeared many times. The TCR beta CDR3 regions underwent amplification using RNA transcripts as the source. HTBI primers were used for first-round RT-PCR of the TCR CDR3. TCRdb called the multiplex PCR reads again in MiXCR, with one record for every CDR3 protein. The sample holds around 350,000 distinct CDR3 sequences; 15% to 20% are singletons and the top ten take 3.7%.

This clonotype originated in a woman younger than 35 with Graves' hyperthyroidism. The sample comprised blood. This chain uses TRBV6-2 or TRBV6-3 with TRBJ2-7, with 12 bases that match TRBD1. The CDR3 region is CASRGTGGWGYSESVEQYF. The CDR3 DNA sequence: TGTGCCAGCAGGGGGACAGGGGGCTGGGGGTACTCGGAGTCCGTGGAGCAGTACTTC.